Listed below are T cell receptor beta chains from one sample, sequenced in a study of cytomegalovirus exposure and HLA in healthy donors. Clones were sequenced by immunoSEQ multiplex PCR, and TCRdb holds only the in-frame ones, with some missing. This sample's table reports around 130,000 clones. The sample comprised PBMCs. These receptors were collected from a woman between 40 and 50 years old in good health and CMV-seronegative. The CDR3 runs from the conserved cysteine through the conserved F or W.

v_gene,CDR3aa
TRBV9,CASSARAMNTEAFF
TRBV6-4,CASSDPRIPNYGYTF
TRBV6-5,CASSYFNGDRGYTF
TRBV6-6,CATRTGGADTQYF
TRBV9,CASSVRSGVAPDTQYF
TRBV6-1,CASSLSWGTNEKLFF
TRBV5-5,CASSSVGRAYEQYF
TRBV25-1,CASSASTGEETQYF
TRBV18,CASSRGTGVDNSPLHF
TRBV7-2,CASSSGQVSEKLFF
TRBV6-4,CASSVEAGSNQPQHF
TRBV5-1,CASSRSRPPGDNSPLHF
TRBV6-4,CASRLAGGFQETQYF
TRBV7-9,CASSPHSGVRETQYF
TRBV6-5,CASRPGLRDPEAFF
TRBV2,CASSVTSGGQETQYF
TRBV19,CASLDRGHADTQYF
TRBV2,CASQEKSSSTDTQYF
TRBV29-1,CSVGRRGGDTDTQYF